A selection of T cell receptor beta chains follows, all from one sample in a study of metastatic and nonmetastatic thyroid tumors. TCRdb re-analyzed the PCR reads through MiXCR. The data hold about 32,000 clones, with roughly a fifth observed a single time. The sequencing input was blood. These receptors were collected from a female donor with papillary thyroid cancer or a benign thyroid nodule (not recorded which). Some clones in this sample may be carry-over from other donors' samples. The conserved cysteine and the conserved F or W are not part of the CDR3 here.

V gene: TRBV5-1; CDR3 protein: ASRPPEAGNEQF
V gene: TRBV20-1; CDR3 protein: SANSGLAGPAGADTQY
V gene: TRBV28; CDR3 protein: SSRFEVQANTGVLF
V gene: TRBV5-1; CDR3 protein: ASSLRSEKETQY
V gene: TRBV20-1; CDR3 protein: SARTPKSSYEQY
V gene: TRBV3-1; CDR3 protein: ASSQDLGSSYNSPLH
V gene: TRBV7-8; CDR3 protein: ASSYRDRATEAF
V gene: TRBV3-1; CDR3 protein: ASSQDRRSIQPQH
V gene: TRBV20-1; CDR3 protein: SARARMGDQPQH
V gene: TRBV7-3; CDR3 protein: ASSLSRGTSNSPLH
V gene: TRBV15; CDR3 protein: ATSRARDRGPNQPQH
V gene: TRBV6-5; CDR3 protein: ASGYRGPPSFSGNTIY
V gene: TRBV18; CDR3 protein: ASSPGQGNEQY
V gene: TRBV6-1; CDR3 protein: ASSRTVRTNEELF
V gene: TRBV10-1; CDR3 protein: ASSQDKPGTEAF
V gene: TRBV28; CDR3 protein: ASSSSRGRSEQY